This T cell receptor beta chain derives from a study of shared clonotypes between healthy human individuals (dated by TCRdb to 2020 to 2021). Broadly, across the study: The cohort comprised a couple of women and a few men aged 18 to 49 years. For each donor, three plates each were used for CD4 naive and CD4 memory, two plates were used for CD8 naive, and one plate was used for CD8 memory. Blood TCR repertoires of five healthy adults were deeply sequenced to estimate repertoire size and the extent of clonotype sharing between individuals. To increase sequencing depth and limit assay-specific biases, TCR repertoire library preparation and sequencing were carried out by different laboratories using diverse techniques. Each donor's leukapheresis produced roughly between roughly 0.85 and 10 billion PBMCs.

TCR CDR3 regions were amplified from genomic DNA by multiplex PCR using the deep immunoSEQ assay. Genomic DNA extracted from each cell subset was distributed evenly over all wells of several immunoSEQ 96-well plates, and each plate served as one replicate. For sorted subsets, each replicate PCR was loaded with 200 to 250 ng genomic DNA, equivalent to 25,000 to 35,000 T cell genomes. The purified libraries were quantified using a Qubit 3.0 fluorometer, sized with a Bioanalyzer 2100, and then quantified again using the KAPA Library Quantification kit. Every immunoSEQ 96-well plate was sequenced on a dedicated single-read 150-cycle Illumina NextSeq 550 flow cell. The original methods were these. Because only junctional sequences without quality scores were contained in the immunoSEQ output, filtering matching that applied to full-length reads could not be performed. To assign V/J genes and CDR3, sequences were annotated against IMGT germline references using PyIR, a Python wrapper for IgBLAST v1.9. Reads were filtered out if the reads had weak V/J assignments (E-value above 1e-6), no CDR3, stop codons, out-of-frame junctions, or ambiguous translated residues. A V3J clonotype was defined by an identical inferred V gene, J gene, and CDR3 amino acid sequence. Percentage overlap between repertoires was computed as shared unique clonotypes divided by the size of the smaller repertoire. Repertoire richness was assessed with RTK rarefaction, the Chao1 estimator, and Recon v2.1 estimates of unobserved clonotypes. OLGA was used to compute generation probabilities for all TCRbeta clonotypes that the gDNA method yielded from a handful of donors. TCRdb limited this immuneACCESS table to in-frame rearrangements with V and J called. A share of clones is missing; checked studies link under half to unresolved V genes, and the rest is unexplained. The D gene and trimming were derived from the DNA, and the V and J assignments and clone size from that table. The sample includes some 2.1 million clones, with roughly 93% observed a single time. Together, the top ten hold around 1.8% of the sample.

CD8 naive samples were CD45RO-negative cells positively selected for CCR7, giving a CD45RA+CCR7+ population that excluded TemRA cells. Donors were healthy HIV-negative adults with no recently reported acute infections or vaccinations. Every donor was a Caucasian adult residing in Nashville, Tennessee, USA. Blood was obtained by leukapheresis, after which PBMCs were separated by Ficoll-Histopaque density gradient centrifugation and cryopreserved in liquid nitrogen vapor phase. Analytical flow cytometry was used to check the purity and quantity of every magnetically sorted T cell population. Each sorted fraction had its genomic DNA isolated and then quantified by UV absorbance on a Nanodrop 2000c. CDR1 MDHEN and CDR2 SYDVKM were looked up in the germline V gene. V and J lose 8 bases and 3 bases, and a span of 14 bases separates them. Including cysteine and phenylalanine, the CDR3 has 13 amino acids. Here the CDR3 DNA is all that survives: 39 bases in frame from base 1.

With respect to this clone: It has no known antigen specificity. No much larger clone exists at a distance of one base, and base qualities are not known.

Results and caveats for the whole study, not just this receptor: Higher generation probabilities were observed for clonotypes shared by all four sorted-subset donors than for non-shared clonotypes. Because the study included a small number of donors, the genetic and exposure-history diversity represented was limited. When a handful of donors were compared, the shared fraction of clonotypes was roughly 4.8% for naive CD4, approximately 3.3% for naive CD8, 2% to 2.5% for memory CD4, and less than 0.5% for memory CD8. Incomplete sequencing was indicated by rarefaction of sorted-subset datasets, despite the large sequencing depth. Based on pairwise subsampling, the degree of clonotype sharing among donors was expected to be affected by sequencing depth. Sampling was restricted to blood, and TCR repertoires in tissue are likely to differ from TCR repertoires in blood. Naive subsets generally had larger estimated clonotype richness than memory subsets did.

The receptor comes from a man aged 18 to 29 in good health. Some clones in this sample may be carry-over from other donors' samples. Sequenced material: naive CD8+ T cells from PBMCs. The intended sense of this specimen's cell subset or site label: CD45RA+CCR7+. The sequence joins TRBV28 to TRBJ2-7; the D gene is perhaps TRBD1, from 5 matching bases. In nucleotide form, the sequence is TGTGCCAGCCTCCAGGGTGACCACTACGAGCAGTACTTC. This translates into CASLQGDHYEQYF.